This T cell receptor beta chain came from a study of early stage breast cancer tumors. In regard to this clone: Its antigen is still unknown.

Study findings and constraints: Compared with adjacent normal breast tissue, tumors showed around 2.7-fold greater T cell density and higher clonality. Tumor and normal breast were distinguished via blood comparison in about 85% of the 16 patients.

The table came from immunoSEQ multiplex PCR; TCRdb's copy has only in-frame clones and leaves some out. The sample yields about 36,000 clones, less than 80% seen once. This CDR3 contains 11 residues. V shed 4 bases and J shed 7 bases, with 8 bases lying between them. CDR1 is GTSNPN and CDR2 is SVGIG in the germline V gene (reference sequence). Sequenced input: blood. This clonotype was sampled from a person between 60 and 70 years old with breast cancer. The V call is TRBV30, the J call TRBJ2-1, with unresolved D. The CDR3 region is CAWTAWNEQFF. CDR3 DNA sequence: TGTGCCTGGACCGCCTGGAATGAGCAGTTCTTC.